The 14 T cell receptor beta chains below were found in one sample sequenced in a study of read filtering for tumor transcriptome and immune sequencing. The library was built from 400 ng RNA with molecular barcoded adaptors for alpha/delta and beta/gamma chains. TCRdb reanalysed the reads using MiXCR and keeps one entry per CDR3 protein. Seen here are more than 100,000 distinct CDR3 sequences, 13% observed once, and the top ten hold about 11%. Sequencing was carried out using a population of CD138-negative cells sorted from bone marrow. The origin of the receptors is a donor aged 40 or older with multiple myeloma.

In regard to this clonotype: A read error is possible here, since a much larger clone lies one base away. The chain joins TRBV20-1 to TRBJ2-3; 9 bases are a match to TRBD2. This CDR3 is 15 amino acids long. The trim removed 0 bases at V and 5 bases at J, leaving 6 bases unmatched. Germline loops: CDR1 DFQATT, CDR2 SNEGSKA (reference sequence). CDR3 in DNA: TGCAGTGCTAGAGATTCGGCGGGGGGGATAGATACGCAGTATTTT. This gives the protein CSARDSAGGIDTQYF.

This clonotype has a count of ten or more. This chain connects TRBV7-9 to TRBJ2-2, with D hard to call. Germline V gene data show CDR1 as SEHNR and CDR2 as FQNEAQ (reference sequence). V was cut by 7 bases and J by 6 bases, with 15 bases left in between. CDR3 length: 14 amino acids. CDR3 sequence: CASTWAFDSGELFF. The CDR3 DNA reads as TGTGCCAGCACCTGGGCTTTCGACTCCGGGGAGCTGTTTTTT.

This clonotype appeared many times. The rearrangement uses TRBV20-1 and TRBJ2-1; TRBD2 matches at 10 bases. The CDR3 loop spans 14 amino acids. Looked up from germline, CDR1 is DFQATT and CDR2 is SNEGSKA (reference sequence). The junction had 10 bases not matched to a gene; V was cut back by 6 bases and J by 8 bases. CDR3 nucleotide sequence: TGCAGTGCCTCCTCTAGCGGGAGTATGTATGAGCAGTTCTTC. This sequence encodes CSASSSGSMYEQFF.

Comments on this clonotype: A much bigger clone sits one base away, suggesting this may be a read error. This sequence joins TRBV6-6 and TRBJ2-6, with D possibly TRBD2 on 6 matching bases. The CDR3 runs to 16 residues. Germline CDR1 is MNHNY and CDR2 is SVGAGI (reference sequence). CDR3 coding DNA: TGTGCCGGCAGTTCTGAGGCGGGGACTGGGGCCAACGTCCTGACTTTC. Translating it yields CAGSSEAGTGANVLTF.

In its sample, this clonotype was seen many times. The chain recombines TRBV3-1 with TRBJ2-1; maybe TRBD2 (6 bases). From germline, CDR1 is LGHDT and CDR2 YNNKEL (reference sequence). This CDR3 has 17 residues. V lost 0 bases to trimming and J lost 0 bases, with 12 bases between them. CDR3 protein: CASSQDLARSSYNEQFF. The CDR3 coding sequence is TGTGCCAGCAGCCAAGATCTAGCGAGGAGCTCCTACAATGAGCAGTTCTTC.

This clonotype was counted ten times or more. The chain recombines TRBV5-1 with TRBJ2-3, with D maybe TRBD1 (6 bases). Trimming shortened V by 4 bases and J by 8 bases, and 17 bases separated the two germline ends. Germline values: CDR1 SGHRS, CDR2 YFSETQ. CDR3 length: 14 residues. The CDR3 bases are TGCGCCAGCAGCAGAGCAGACAGGTCGTCTACGCAGTATTTT. It encodes CASSRADRSSTQYF.

This clonotype was detected many times. This sequence joins TRBV5-1 and TRBJ2-6; TRBD1 is a possible D gene (6 bases). The CDR3 consists of 18 residues. CDR1 is SGHRS, CDR2 YFSETQ, per germline. V was pared by 5 bases and J by 2 bases, with 20 bases between. CDR3 protein: CASRPQTGLGAGANVLTF. The DNA of the CDR3 is TGCGCCAGCAGACCTCAGACAGGACTCGGTGCTGGGGCCAACGTCCTGACTTTC.

For this clonotype: The missing conserved phenylalanine or tryptophan at the end of this CDR3 makes a read error likely. This chain uses TRBV15 with TRBJ2-1; D unclear. Looked up from germline, CDR1 is LNHNV and CDR2 is YYDKDF (reference sequence). The CDR3 is 16 amino acids. CDR3 sequence reads: CAASRGGAKSYNEQFL. CDR3 DNA sequence: TGTGCCGCCAGCAGAGGCGGCGCAAAGTCCTACAATGAGCAGTTCCTC.

This chain joins TRBV20-1 and TRBJ2-5; D possibly corresponds to TRBD1 (5 bases). The V gene's germline CDR1 is DFQATT and CDR2 SNEGSKA (reference sequence). The CDR3 totals 15 residues. V shed 1 base and J shed 4 bases, with 16 bases lying between them. CDR3 loop: CSARVLDTLAETQYF. The DNA of the CDR3 is TGCAGTGCTAGAGTGTTGGACACACTGGCAGAGACCCAGTACTTC.

This clonotype was seen ten or more times. This chain joins TRBV10-3 and TRBJ2-5; 9 bases are a match to TRBD2. The CDR3 extends over 13 amino acids. Looked up from germline, CDR1 is ENHRY and CDR2 is SYGVKD. V shed 5 bases and J 5 bases; nucleotides not matched to a gene: 3. The CDR3 DNA is TGTGCCATCAGTCGTAGCGGGAGTGAGACCCAGTACTTC. Translation gives CAISRSGSETQYF.

At least ten counts were recorded for this clonotype. The chain has TRBV11-2 and TRBJ2-1, with 12 bases fitting TRBD1. The CDR3 consists of 16 residues. V dropped 2 bases and J dropped 7; count of bases not matched to a gene: 6. CDR1 is SGHAT, CDR2 FQNNGV, per germline. The CDR3 nucleotides are TGTGCCAGCAGCTTACGGGGACAGGGGGCGTGGAATGAGCAGTTCTTC. Encoded protein: CASSLRGQGAWNEQFF.

This clonotype showed up many times. The chain has TRBV19 and TRBJ1-5; D call uncertain. The CDR3 is made up of 15 amino acids. V was clipped by 3 bases and J by 6 bases, with 15 bases between them. Looked up from germline, CDR1 is LNHDA and CDR2 is SQIVND (reference sequence). The CDR3 sequence is CASSIKGLEAQPQHF. CDR3 nucleotides: TGTGCCAGTAGTATCAAGGGTCTGGAGGCTCAGCCCCAGCATTTT. Filled out from reference TRBV19 and TRBJ1-5, the complete variable domain reads DGGITQSPKYLFRKEGQNVTLSCEQNLNHDAMYWYRQDPGQGLRLIYYSQIVNDFQKGDIAEGYSVSREKKESFPLTVTSAQKNPTAFYLCASSIKGLEAQPQHFGDGTRLSIL.

In this sample, this clonotype turned up many times. The chain couples TRBV28 to TRBJ2-1, with a weak D call TRBD2 (6 bases). V was pared by 4 bases and J by 4 bases, with 14 bases between. The CDR3 spans 15 residues. In germline, CDR1 is MDHEN, CDR2 SYDVKM. The CDR3 spells CASSSAGTVYNEQFF. The CDR3 DNA is TGTGCCAGCAGTTCGGCGGGGACTGTTTACAATGAGCAGTTCTTC.

In this sample, this clonotype turned up a few times. Possible read error: a much larger clone is one base away. The chain carries TRBV20-1 and TRBJ2-1, with 8 bases lining up with TRBD1. Germline values: CDR1 DFQATT, CDR2 SNEGSKA (reference sequence). The CDR3 contains 18 residues. V trimming: 0 bases; J trimming: 3 bases; junction bases outside the gene matches: 13. The CDR3 loop is CSARDQATGTGLYNEQFF. Here the CDR3 DNA reads TGCAGTGCTAGAGATCAGGCCACCGGGACAGGTCTCTACAATGAGCAGTTCTTC.